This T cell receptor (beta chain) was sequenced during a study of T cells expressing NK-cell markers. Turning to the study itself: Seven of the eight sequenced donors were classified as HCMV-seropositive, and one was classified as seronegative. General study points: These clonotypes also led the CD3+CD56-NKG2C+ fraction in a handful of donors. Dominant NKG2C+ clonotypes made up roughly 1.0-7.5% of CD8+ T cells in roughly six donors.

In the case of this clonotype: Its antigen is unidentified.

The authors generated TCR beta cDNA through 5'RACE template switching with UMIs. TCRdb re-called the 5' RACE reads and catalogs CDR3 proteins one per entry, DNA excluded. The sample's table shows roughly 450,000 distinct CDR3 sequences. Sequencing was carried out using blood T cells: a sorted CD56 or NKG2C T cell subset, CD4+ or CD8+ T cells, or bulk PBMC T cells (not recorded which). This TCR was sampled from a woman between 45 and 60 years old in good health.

CDR3 amino acids: CASSLQGGRAGETQYF. The rearrangement joins TRBV6-5 to TRBJ2-5; TCRdb selects TRBD2, and the lack of DNA leaves this call unchecked. This CDR3 region has 16 residues. CDR1 and CDR2 from the germline V gene are MNHEY and SVGAGI.